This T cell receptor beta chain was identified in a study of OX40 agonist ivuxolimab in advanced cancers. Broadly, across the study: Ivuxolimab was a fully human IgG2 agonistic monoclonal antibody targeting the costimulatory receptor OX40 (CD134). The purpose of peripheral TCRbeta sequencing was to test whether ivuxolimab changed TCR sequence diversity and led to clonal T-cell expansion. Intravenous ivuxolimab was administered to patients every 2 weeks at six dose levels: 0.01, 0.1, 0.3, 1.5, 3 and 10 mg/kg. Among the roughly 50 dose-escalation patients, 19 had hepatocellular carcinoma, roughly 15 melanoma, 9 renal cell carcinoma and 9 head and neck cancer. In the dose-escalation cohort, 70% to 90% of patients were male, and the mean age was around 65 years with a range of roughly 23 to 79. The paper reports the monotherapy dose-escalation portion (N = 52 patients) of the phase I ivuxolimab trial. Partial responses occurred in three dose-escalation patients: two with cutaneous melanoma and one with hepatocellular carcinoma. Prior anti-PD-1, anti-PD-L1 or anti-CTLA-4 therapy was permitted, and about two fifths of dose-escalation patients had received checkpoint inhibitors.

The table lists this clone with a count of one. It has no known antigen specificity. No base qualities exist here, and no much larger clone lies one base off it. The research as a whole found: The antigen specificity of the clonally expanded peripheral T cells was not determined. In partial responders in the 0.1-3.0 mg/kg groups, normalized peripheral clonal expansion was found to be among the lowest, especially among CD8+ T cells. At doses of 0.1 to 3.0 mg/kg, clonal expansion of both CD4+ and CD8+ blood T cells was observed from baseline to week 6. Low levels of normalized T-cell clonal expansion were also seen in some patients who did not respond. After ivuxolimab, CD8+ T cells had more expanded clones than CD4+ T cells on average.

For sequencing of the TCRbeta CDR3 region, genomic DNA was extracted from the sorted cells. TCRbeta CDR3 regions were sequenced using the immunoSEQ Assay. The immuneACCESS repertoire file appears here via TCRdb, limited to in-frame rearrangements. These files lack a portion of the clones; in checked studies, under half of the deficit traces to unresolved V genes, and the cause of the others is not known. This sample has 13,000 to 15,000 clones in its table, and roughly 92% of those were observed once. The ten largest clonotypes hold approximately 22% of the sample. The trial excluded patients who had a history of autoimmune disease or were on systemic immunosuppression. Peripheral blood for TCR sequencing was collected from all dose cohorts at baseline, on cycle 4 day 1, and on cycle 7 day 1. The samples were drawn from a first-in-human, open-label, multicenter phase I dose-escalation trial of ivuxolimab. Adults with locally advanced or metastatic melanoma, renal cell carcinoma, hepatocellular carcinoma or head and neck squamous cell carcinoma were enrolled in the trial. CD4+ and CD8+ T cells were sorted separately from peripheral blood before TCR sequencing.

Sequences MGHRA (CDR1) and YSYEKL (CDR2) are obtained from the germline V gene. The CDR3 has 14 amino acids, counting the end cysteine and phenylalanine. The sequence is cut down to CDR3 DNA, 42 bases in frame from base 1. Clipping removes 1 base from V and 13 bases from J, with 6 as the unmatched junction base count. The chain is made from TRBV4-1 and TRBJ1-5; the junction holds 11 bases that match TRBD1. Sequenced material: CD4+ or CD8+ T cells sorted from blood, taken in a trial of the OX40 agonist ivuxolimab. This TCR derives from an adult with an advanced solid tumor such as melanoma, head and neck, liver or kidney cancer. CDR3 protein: CASSQGTGGPGQHF. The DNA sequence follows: TGCGCCAGCAGCCAAGGGACAGGGGGCCCTGGGCAGCATTTT.